The 2 T cell receptor beta chains reported below all come from one sample, sequenced in a study of blood T cell repertoires in COVID-19. The table came from immunoSEQ multiplex PCR; TCRdb's copy has only in-frame clones and leaves some out. The table has hundreds of thousands of clones, about four fifths seen once; the top ten hold over 3.5%. Source material: peripheral blood. All receptors come from an older woman with acute or convalescent COVID-19.

The rearrangement links TRBV19 to TRBJ2-2; D perhaps matches TRBD1 (5 bases). The germline V gene has CDR1 LNHDA and CDR2 SQIVND (reference sequence). The CDR3 has 15 amino acids. Trimming left V 4 bases short and J 4 bases short, with 13 bases between. CDR3 amino acids: CASSTGFRSTGELFF. In DNA, the CDR3 is TGTGCCAGTAGTACAGGGTTTCGGAGCACCGGGGAGCTGTTTTTT.

The J gene is TRBJ1-5, the V gene TRBV6-4; D gene uncertain. Deletions cut 3 bases from V and 7 bases from J, with 10 bases between. Germline-derived CDR1 and CDR2 are MRHNA and SNTAGT. The CDR3 loop spans 13 amino acids. The CDR3 DNA reads as TGTGCCAGCAGTGAAATGGCGGAACAGCCCCAGCATTTT. It specifies CASSEMAEQPQHF.